This TCR beta chain was documented in a study of T-cell memory formation after mild COVID-19. General observations from the study: The SARS-CoV-2 specificity of second-wave clones reaching peak at day 37 remained unverified. Some clones that responded were present in memory (sampled pre-infection), which suggests cross-reactive memory joined. Of the contracting clones, CD4+ ones lay mainly in CM and EM, and CD8+ ones in EMRA.

This clonotype appeared a few times. What it binds is not known. With constant-segment primers, 5'RACE yielded cDNA libraries of TCR alpha and TCR beta that carried sample barcodes and UMIs. MiXCR, run by TCRdb on the 5' RACE reads, gives a single entry per CDR3 protein. The table records about 260,000 distinct CDR3 sequences, approximately 8% of them present only once. The origin of this receptor is a man between 18 and 29 years old who had mild COVID-19 (a few samples of this study predate the infection). Cell type and time point are not known. The sequencing input was PBMCs or a T cell subset sorted from them (not recorded which).

The CDR3 nucleotides are TGCAACCCTGGTGGTAACTATGGCTACACCTTC. It specifies CNPGGNYGYTF. The rearrangement uses TRBV20-1 and TRBJ1-2; D gene ambiguous. Germline lookup yields CDR1 DFQATT and CDR2 SNEGSKA (reference sequence). The CDR3 spans 11 residues.